These 3 T cell receptor beta chains were all obtained from the same sample, sequenced in a study of T cells after yellow fever vaccination. TCRdb called the 5' RACE reads again in MiXCR, with one record for every CDR3 protein. This sample has under 600,000 distinct CDR3 sequences; 20% to 25% occur once, and the top ten carry about 15%. The specimen was PBMCs, collected 21 days after the first yellow fever vaccination. These receptors originate from a young man who received the YFV17D yellow fever vaccine.

The V gene is TRBV11-2, the J gene TRBJ2-7; the match to TRBD1 covers 10 bases. The CDR3 has 14 residues. Germline-derived CDR1 and CDR2 are SGHAT and FQNNGV. The trim removed 1 base at V and 4 bases at J, leaving 1 base unmatched. CDR3 in amino acids: CASSLGGQGYEQYV. The DNA of the CDR3 is TGTGCCAGCAGCTTAGGGGGACAGGGGTACGAGCAGTACGTC.

The chain carries TRBV20-1 and TRBJ1-4; unclear D gene. Germline V gene sequence: CDR1 DFQATT, CDR2 SNEGSKA (reference sequence). The CDR3 is made up of 14 amino acids. Trimming cost V 3 bases and J 0 bases, with 8 bases left between them. The CDR3, as DNA: TGCAGTGCTAGCCAGCCCCCAACTAATGAAAAACTGTTTTTT. The encoded protein is CSASQPPTNEKLFF.

This clonotype was picked up a small number of times. V gene TRBV7-2 combines with J gene TRBJ2-5; a weak D match, TRBD2 (5 bases). The V gene's germline CDR1 is SGHTA and CDR2 FQGNSA. V was shortened by 1 base and J by 5 bases, with 14 bases between the two germline ends. The CDR3 is made up of 15 amino acids. CDR3 protein: CASSLGPGLGETQYF. The CDR3 DNA follows: TGTGCCAGCAGCTTAGGGCCTGGACTCGGGGAGACCCAGTACTTC.